The 4 T cell receptor beta chains given below trace back to one sample, sequenced in a study of OX40 agonist ivuxolimab in advanced cancers. Only in-frame clones appear in the TCRdb table, and some are missing; sequencing was by immunoSEQ multiplex PCR. Here the sample spans tens of thousands of clones, around 83% being singletons. The input for sequencing was CD4+ or CD8+ T cells sorted from blood, taken in a trial of the OX40 agonist ivuxolimab. The receptors were sampled from an adult with an advanced solid tumor such as melanoma, head and neck, liver or kidney cancer.

Only a few counts were recorded for this clone. The chain links TRBV7-9 to TRBJ2-2; perhaps TRBD1 as D (6 bases). Germline CDR1 is SEHNR and CDR2 is FQNEAQ (reference sequence). This CDR3 is 15 amino acids long. V lost 2 bases to trimming and J lost 0 bases, with 7 bases between them. The CDR3 region has the DNA TGTGCCAGCAGCTTACGACAGGCGAACACCGGGGAGCTGTTTTTT. Translation gives CASSLRQANTGELFF.

This clone appeared once. The chain is built from TRBV12-2 and TRBJ2-1; whether TRBD1, the table's D call, matches the DNA was not checked. TRBV12-2 is flagged as a pseudogene. The CDR3 totals 15 residues. The DNA for the CDR3 is TGTGCAAGTCGCCCTCCGGGACAGGGCTACAATGAGCAGTTCTTC. Translated: CASRPPGQGYNEQFF.

A note on this clone: Within the sample, other DNA sequences also encode this same CDR3. V is TRBV5-1 and J is TRBJ1-4, with D possibly TRBD1 on 5 matching bases. Germline loops: CDR1 SGHRS, CDR2 YFSETQ. The CDR3 sequence is 15 residues long. V shed 5 bases and J shed 0 bases, with 11 bases lying between them. CDR3 sequence (DNA): TGCGCCAGCAGTTACCAGGGCGCAACTAATGAAAAACTGTTTTTT. As protein: CASSYQGATNEKLFF.

This clone was seen a single time. The rearrangement uses TRBV4-3 and TRBJ2-1; D is undetermined. The CDR3 has 15 amino acids. The germline V gene has CDR1 LGHNA and CDR2 YSLEER. V was trimmed by 3 bases and J by 7 bases, leaving 16 bases between them. CDR3 sequence reads: CASSQDPQTRNEQFF. CDR3 bases: TGCGCCAGCAGCCAGGACCCTCAAACACGAAATGAGCAGTTCTTC.